A single sample is the source of the 23 T cell receptor beta chains below, sequenced in a study of early T cells in non-severe SARS-CoV-2 infection. Using its own MiXCR run on the 5' RACE reads, TCRdb lists one record per CDR3 protein. This table has around 81,000 distinct CDR3 sequences, 11% to 15% appearing once. Sequencing was performed on whole blood. The receptors here all came from an adult who was a healthcare worker with PCR-confirmed SARS-CoV-2 infection or an uninfected control (not recorded which).

V and J are TRBV18 and TRBJ1-1; perhaps TRBD1 as D (6 bases). V was pared by 2 bases and J by 2 bases, with 9 bases between. The CDR3 runs to 14 residues. Per germline, CDR1 KGHSH and CDR2 LQKENI. The CDR3 sequence: CASSPRQANTEAFF. The CDR3 bases are TGTGCCAGCTCACCAAGACAGGCCAACACTGAAGCTTTCTTT.

The chain links TRBV6-2 or TRBV6-3 to TRBJ1-5; 7 bases map to TRBD1. The V gene end was trimmed by 5 bases and the J gene end by 6 bases; junction bases not matched to a gene: 4. The CDR3 covers 13 residues. The germline V gene has CDR1 MNHEY and CDR2 SVGEGT. CDR3 loop: CASSVTGVQPQHF. DNA of the CDR3: TGTGCCAGCAGTGTTACAGGGGTTCAGCCCCAGCATTTT.

The chain is built from TRBV28 and TRBJ1-5; D may be TRBD1 (5 bases). Trimming stripped 6 bases from V and 2 bases from J, with 26 bases between. Germline CDR1 MDHEN, CDR2 SYDVKM. The CDR3 is 19 amino acids. The CDR3 region is CASSSWAIDRRKGNQPQHF. CDR3 in DNA: TGTGCCAGCAGCTCCTGGGCGATAGACAGAAGAAAGGGCAATCAGCCCCAGCATTTT.

Many counts were recorded for this clonotype. The chain recombines TRBV12-3 or TRBV12-4 with TRBJ2-2; unclear D gene. CDR3 length equals 16 residues. The V and J ends lost 7 bases and 3 bases respectively, with 18 bases between them. The CDR3 DNA reads TGTGCCAGCACCCTAAATATTGGTGGGCACACCGGGGAGCTGTTTTTT. This encodes CASTLNIGGHTGELFF.

This clonotype has only one observation. The chain combines TRBV5-4 with TRBJ1-4; D gene uncertain. The CDR3 spans 16 residues. The V gene lost 3 bases and the J gene lost 0 bases, with 12 bases spanning the gap. Germline V lookup: CDR1 SGHNT, CDR2 YYREEE (reference sequence). The CDR3, as DNA: TGTGCCAGCAGCTCGGACGGGTTTACAACTAATGAAAAACTGTTTTTT. It translates to CASSSDGFTTNEKLFF.

This clonotype was detected once. The chain is built from TRBV11-2 and TRBJ1-1, with D possibly being TRBD1 (5 bases). Trimming left V 0 bases short and J 4 bases short, with 12 bases between. The germline V gene has CDR1 SGHAT and CDR2 FQNNGV. CDR3 length equals 15 residues. The CDR3: CASSLEARVGTEAFF. The CDR3 nucleotides read TGTGCCAGCAGCTTAGAGGCCAGGGTGGGCACTGAAGCTTTCTTT.

This clonotype came up a few times. This chain joins TRBV3-1 and TRBJ1-2; 7 nucleotides agree with TRBD1. This CDR3 is 16 amino acids long. V lost 1 base to trimming and J lost 8 bases; unmatched junction nucleotides: 13. Germline CDR1 and CDR2: LGHDT and YNNKEL (reference sequence). CDR3 coding DNA: TGTGCCAGCAGCCAAGGTTGGAGGGGGCAGGGAGGCGGCTACACCTTC. It is translated as CASSQGWRGQGGGYTF.

The V call is TRBV18, the J call TRBJ1-3; 7 bases are shared with TRBD1. CDR3 length: 16 amino acids. Trimming cost V 5 bases and J 0 bases; bases outside gene matches: 7. The germline gives CDR1 KGHSH, CDR2 LQKENI. The CDR3 reads CASSTPDRDSGNTIYF. The CDR3 DNA reads TGTGCCAGCTCAACGCCCGACAGGGACTCTGGAAACACCATATATTTT.

This clonotype was recorded at least ten times. This chain connects TRBV9 to TRBJ2-7, with 10 bases that match TRBD1. The germline V gene encodes CDR1 SGDLS and CDR2 YYNGEE. The CDR3 loop spans 17 amino acids. Trimming removed 4 bases from V and 5 bases from J; junction bases left unmatched: 15. In nucleotides, the CDR3 is TGTGCCAGCAGCCTTAATCCGGGGACAGGGGTTGAGGACGAGCAGTACTTC. Its protein is CASSLNPGTGVEDEQYF.

J is TRBJ2-3 and V is TRBV9; D is ambiguous. V lost 2 bases and J 0 bases, leaving 13 bases between the germline ends. Germline values: CDR1 SGDLS, CDR2 YYNGEE. The length of the CDR3 is 16 residues. CDR3 nucleotide sequence: TGTGCCAGCAGCGTTACATTGCGCTCTAGCACAGATACGCAGTATTTT. Encoded protein: CASSVTLRSSTDTQYF.

This clonotype was observed a handful of times. V gene TRBV7-8 combines with J gene TRBJ1-2; maybe TRBD1 (6 bases). Germline-derived CDR1 and CDR2 are SGHVS and FQNEAQ. Trimming left V 1 base short and J 5 bases short, with 20 bases between. The CDR3 covers 17 residues. The CDR3 DNA reads TGTGCCAGCAGCTTAGGCGGTGCGGGGGCGCAGTGGTATGGCTACACCTTC. Translation: CASSLGGAGAQWYGYTF. The complete variable domain, with remaining parts taken from reference TRBV7-8 and TRBJ1-2, reads GAGVSQSPRYKVAKRGQDVALRCDPISGHVSLFWYQQALGQGPEFLTYFQNEAQLDKSGLPSDRFFAERPEGSVSTLKIQRTQQEDSAVYLCASSLGGAGAQWYGYTFGSGTRLTVV.

This clonotype was observed many times. The chain recombines TRBV12-5 with TRBJ2-1; perhaps TRBD1 as D (5 bases). This CDR3 spans 16 amino acids. From germline, CDR1 is LGHNT and CDR2 FRNRAP. Trimming shortened V by 5 bases and J by 2 bases, and 16 bases separated the two germline ends. CDR3 sequence reads: CASGPQDRSPYNEQFF. Written as DNA, the CDR3 is TGTGCTAGTGGTCCTCAAGACAGATCCCCCTACAATGAGCAGTTCTTC.

This clonotype turned up a few times. The rearrangement joins TRBV27 to TRBJ1-1, with D possibly matching TRBD1 (6 bases). This CDR3 has 12 amino acids. Per germline, CDR1 MNHEY and CDR2 SMNVEV (reference sequence). The V end lost 2 bases, the J end lost 8 bases, and 9 bases lay between the germline ends. The CDR3 DNA reads TGTGCCAGCAGTTTAGGGAGGGGGGAAGCTTTCTTT. This sequence encodes CASSLGRGEAFF.

This clonotype was counted a few times. The V gene is TRBV6-6, the J gene TRBJ2-3; maybe TRBD1 (6 bases). The CDR3 sequence is 15 residues long. Germline loops: CDR1 MNHNY, CDR2 SVGAGI (reference sequence). V was cut by 2 bases and J by 6 bases, with 15 bases left in between. The CDR3 region has the DNA TGTGCCAGCAGTTACCCGCGACAGGTGGGGGATACGCAGTATTTT. This encodes CASSYPRQVGDTQYF.

This clonotype was seen at least ten times. V usage is TRBV5-1 and J usage is TRBJ1-1, with D tentatively TRBD1 (6 bases). V was trimmed by 3 bases and J by 0 bases, leaving 15 bases between them. Germline V CDR1 and CDR2: SGHRS, YFSETQ. The CDR3 has 16 residues. The CDR3 here is CASSSQGGGMNTEAFF. The CDR3 nucleotides read TGCGCCAGCAGCTCACAGGGAGGTGGAATGAACACTGAAGCTTTCTTT.

This clonotype was observed at least ten times. The J gene is TRBJ1-1, the V gene TRBV6-6; D gene unclear. CDR1 and CDR2 from the germline V gene are MNHNY and SVGAGI (reference sequence). The CDR3 consists of 10 residues. V was cut by 6 bases and J by 7 bases, with 6 bases left in between. CDR3 nucleotides: TGTGCCAGCAGGCGGTTTGAAGCTTTCTTT. Encoded protein: CASRRFEAFF.

A few counts support this clonotype. The V gene is TRBV11-2, the J gene TRBJ1-1; D remains ambiguous. The CDR3 runs 15 residues. Per germline, CDR1 SGHAT and CDR2 FQNNGV. The ends were cut back, 2 bases at V and 0 bases at J, with 10 bases in the middle. CDR3 bases: TGTGCCAGCAGCTTACCTAAGCAATTGAACACTGAAGCTTTCTTT. Translating it yields CASSLPKQLNTEAFF.

The chain recombines TRBV2 with TRBJ2-1; D might be TRBD1 (6 bases). This CDR3 has 13 amino acids. CDR1 and CDR2 (germline): SNHLY, FYNNEI. Deletions cut 7 bases from V and 1 base from J, with 8 bases between. The chain's CDR3 is CASNRDSYNEQFF. The CDR3 DNA follows: TGTGCCAGCAACAGGGATTCCTACAATGAGCAGTTCTTC.

Ten or more counts support this clonotype. This chain uses TRBV27 with TRBJ2-2; maybe TRBD2 (7 bases). Germline-derived CDR1 and CDR2 are MNHEY and SMNVEV (reference sequence). Trimming took off 5 bases at V and 2 bases at J, with 12 bases between the two ends. This CDR3 is built from 15 residues. The CDR3 spells CASSPRGPNTGELFF. The DNA of the CDR3 is TGTGCCAGCAGTCCGCGGGGGCCAAACACCGGGGAGCTGTTTTTT.

The chain is built from TRBV5-6 and TRBJ1-2; D not resolved. The germline CDR1 and CDR2 sequences are SGHDT and YYEEEE. CDR3 length equals 16 residues. V gave up 4 bases and J gave up 0 bases, with 16 bases separating them. The CDR3 DNA reads TGTGCCAGCAGCGCCCCCGGCGTAGGAGCTAACTATGGCTACACCTTC. Translating gives CASSAPGVGANYGYTF.

This clonotype appeared a few times. This chain connects TRBV6-2 or TRBV6-3 to TRBJ1-3; tentative D call: TRBD1 (6 bases). CDR1 and CDR2 (germline): MNHEY, SVGEGT. Trimming left V 6 bases short and J 2 bases short, with 14 bases between. The CDR3 contains 15 residues. Written as DNA, the CDR3 is TGTGCCAGCAGACCGTCCACAGGGACTGGAAACACCATATATTTT. Amino acids: CASRPSTGTGNTIYF.

This clonotype has only a few counts. The chain couples TRBV2 to TRBJ2-5, with no clear D. Trimming left V 4 bases short and J 4 bases short, with 10 bases between. The CDR3 is 13 amino acids. Germline loops: CDR1 SNHLY, CDR2 FYNNEI. DNA for the CDR3: TGTGCCAGCAGTGCGTTGGTGAGAGAGACCCAGTACTTC. Residues: CASSALVRETQYF.

A word on this clonotype: One base away lies a much larger clone, so this may be a sequencing read error. V and J are TRBV11-2 and TRBJ2-7, with D possibly TRBD2 on 5 matching bases. The V and J ends lost 5 bases and 0 bases respectively, with 14 bases between them. The CDR3 spans 15 residues. Germline assignment: CDR1 SGHAT and CDR2 FQNNGV. The CDR3 region has the DNA TGTGCCAGCAGCCTAACTAGGACCGTCTCCTACGAGCAGTACTTC. This encodes CASSLTRTVSYEQYF.